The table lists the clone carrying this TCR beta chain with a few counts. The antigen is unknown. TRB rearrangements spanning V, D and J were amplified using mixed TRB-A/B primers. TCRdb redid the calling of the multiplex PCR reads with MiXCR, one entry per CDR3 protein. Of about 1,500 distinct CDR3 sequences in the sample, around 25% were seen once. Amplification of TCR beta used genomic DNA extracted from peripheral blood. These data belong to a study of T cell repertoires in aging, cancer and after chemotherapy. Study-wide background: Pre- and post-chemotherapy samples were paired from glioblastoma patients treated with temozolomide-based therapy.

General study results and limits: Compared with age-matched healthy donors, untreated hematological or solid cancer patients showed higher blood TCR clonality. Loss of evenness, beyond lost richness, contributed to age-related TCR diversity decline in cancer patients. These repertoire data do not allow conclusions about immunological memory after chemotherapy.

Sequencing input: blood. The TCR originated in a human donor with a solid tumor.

The CDR3 region is CASSPRVRGAGNTIYF. DNA of the CDR3: TGTGCCAGCAGCCCTAGGGTCCGAGGGGCAGGAAACACCATATATTTT. The chain is built from TRBV11-2 and TRBJ1-3, with D perhaps matching TRBD1 (5 bases). The CDR3 contains 16 residues. Trimming left V 5 bases short and J 4 bases short, with 18 bases between. The germline V gene has CDR1 SGHAT and CDR2 FQNNGV.